The entry below describes one T cell receptor (beta chain). The clone's antigen remains unknown. No much larger clonotype is one base removed from it; base qualities were not supplied. This specimen belongs to a study of cytomegalovirus exposure and HLA in healthy donors (dated by TCRdb to the late 2010s). With regard to the full study: In an earlier analysis of 450 to 750 of the donors, about 270 Gb of sequence data and 100 million or so unique TCR beta sequences from 150 million to 200 million T cells were reported. The study was designed to test whether signatures of past pathogen exposure could be identified by cataloging public T cell receptors. Rather than drawing on any new phenotypic data, the later analysis identified candidate immune exposures from TCR beta sequences and the way those sequences occurred across donors. Among some 410 genotyped donors of the cohort, an average of about 240,000 unique TCR beta nucleotide sequences was sequenced per donor, of which approximately 18% were non-productive. Along with the approximately 600-subject first cohort, a separate validation cohort of over a hundred different subjects was used. About 300 gigabases of sequencing data and roughly 81 million unique TCR sequences made up an early release that covered several hundred HLA-typed donors. Using immunosequencing, the study profiled T cell repertoires from fewer than 700 subjects and related those repertoires to cytomegalovirus serostatus. The genetic ancestry cluster associated with self-reported Caucasian donors included 81% of the roughly 380 genotyped donors. A later genetic analysis used genome-wide SNP genotypes for about 65% of the 666 donors, treating that subset as a discovery cohort. Typing coverage differed by locus: A, B, C, DRB1 and DQB1 were typed in about 629-630 donors, DQA1 in 522, DPA1 in 600 to 610, and DPB1 in 472. Roughly 5 DR-DQ haplotypes were handled as single units for association and clustering, since linkage in the cohort was strong. HLA typing included class I and class II loci at four-digit resolution. All discovery cohort repertoires had been generated on a single sequencing platform. Donor age, sex, ethnicity and CMV serostatus were compiled alongside the repertoire data. In a later analysis, previously published TCR beta repertoires from 670 or so donors were re-analyzed and high-resolution HLA genotyping was added so that TCR occurrence patterns could be studied. The study combined high-throughput TCR immunosequencing, statistical association of individual TCRs with disease status, and machine learning to predict cytomegalovirus infection status. An earlier analysis of 587 of the donors used high-throughput TCR beta sequencing to judge whether each TCR beta V gene segment behaved as functional or pseudogenic.

The paper as a whole reports these results and caveats: Strong co-occurrence of HLA alleles, especially DR and DQ, made assigning TCR associations to individual alleles difficult. The earlier analysis of approximately 560 of the donors excluded roughly 17 rarely observed V segments, including chromosome 9 orphons, because counts were too low. According to the authors, the approach could potentially be generalized to other disease states and immunological phenotypes. In vitro tests confirmed that a few of the cytomegalovirus-associated TCR beta chains recognize cytomegalovirus antigens. A later analysis found that HLA-associated TCR beta chains were more clonally expanded and had lower generation probabilities than equally common non-associated chains. HLA typing was unavailable for some donors at each locus, so association tests used only the typed subset. In an earlier analysis of a few hundred of the donors, most TCR beta V segments were observed in productive rearrangements about 87% or about 30% of the time, broadly matching IMGT annotations. An association between a missense DCLRE1C variant and V-gene and J-gene trimming of TCR beta chains was found in a later genetic analysis and replicated in an independent cohort. Because the 87-base-pair reads could not distinguish some IMGT-functional V segments, including TRBV6-2 and TRBV6-3, those segments were excluded. A later analysis reported that several top co-occurrence clusters appeared linked to parvovirus B19, influenza, CMV and Epstein-Barr virus. While some public TCRs were present in many individuals, most TCR sequences turned up only very rarely across donors. Sequencing depth was assumed to be roughly uniform across donors in the presence/absence analyses, though that assumption may not hold. In the study, 150 to 200 TCR beta chains were listed as associated with cytomegalovirus. A cluster of highly shared sequence variants was judged likely to be a technical artifact of the sequencing pipeline. CMV serostatus was the only immune exposure information available for the cohort. A further reported finding was that TCR beta sequences accurately predicted the HLA-A and HLA-B alleles for most subjects in the first cohort. A later genetic analysis reported fewer N-insertions in productive TCRs among donors in an Asian-associated ancestry cluster than the roughly 700-donor mean. In this cohort, only TCR beta chains were sequenced, and detectable features were limited by the absence of alpha or paired-chain data. Cytomegalovirus status was reported to be diagnosed by the classifier with high specificity and sensitivity in both the original and validation cohorts. In a later analysis, over 15,000 TCR beta sequences were associated with specific HLA alleles at a false discovery rate of 0.05. In a later analysis, the rate of TCR association differed among HLA loci, with DRB1 alleles having the most associated TCRs and HLA-C alleles having the fewest. According to a later analysis, most CMV-associated TCR beta chains appeared to be HLA-restricted, and the HLA associations seemed to be driven largely by CMV exposure. Linkage disequilibrium might explain the correlated functional status among segregating V segments, but an unknown experimental factor could not be excluded.

The cohort was made up of about 670 healthy bone marrow donors. At the time of sampling, every cohort member was nominally healthy, though immune exposures that went unrecorded were likely present. The donor was CMV seropositive and belonged to the group of 250 to 300 seropositive cohort members. Each donor provided a peripheral blood sample, and peripheral blood mononuclear cells were used for TCR beta sequencing. The Qiagen DNeasy Blood Extraction Kit was used to extract genomic DNA from the blood cell samples. CDR1 and CDR2 (MNHNY, SVGAGI) derive from the germline V gene (reference sequence). The germline ends are 8 bases apart after V is trimmed by 5 bases and J by 1 base. Including cysteine and phenylalanine, the CDR3 has 13 amino acids. Only the CDR3 region is kept as DNA, spanning 39 bases read in frame from base 1. The library relied on the immunoSEQ multiplex PCR assay. The multiplex PCR relied on a mix of 60 forward primers for TCR Vbeta segments and 13 reverse primers for TCR Jbeta segments. The CDR3 region of rearranged TCR beta genes was amplified from genomic DNA by a multiplex PCR assay. The amplified TCR beta libraries were sequenced on the Illumina HiSeq System as 87-base-pair reads. On the authors' methods: A later analysis counted about 80 million unique TCR beta chains across the approximately 700 repertoires, and roughly 9.9 million of these chains were shared by at least two donors. Raw reads were error-corrected and collapsed into unique sequences with a nearest-neighbor algorithm that merged closely related sequences to remove PCR and sequencing errors. V, D and J gene segments were assigned by aligning CDR3 sequences to IMGT reference sequences. For a sequence to be retained, a match of at least six nucleotides was required to both a V gene segment and a J gene segment. Rearrangements were called productive when the CDR3 lacked stop codons and stayed in frame with V and J; all others were non-productive. Following IMGT convention, CDR3 was defined as the stretch from the second conserved V-encoded cysteine up to the conserved J-encoded phenylalanine. The earlier analysis of some 580 of the donors excluded any sequence lacking an unambiguous match to a single V gene segment. An earlier analysis of over 450 of the donors classified V segments as functional when productive rearrangements were above 56.7% and as segregating when the standard deviation between donors was above 5%. To diagnose cytomegalovirus status from the catalog of TCR beta chain sequences, a statistical classification framework was built. A later analysis assigned V and J genes by comparing TCR nucleotide sequences with IMGT/GENE-DB human TR gene sequences. The TCRdist pipeline was used in a later analysis to assign CDR3 sequences and most-parsimonious VDJ recombination scenarios. A later analysis defined each TCR beta chain by its CDR3 amino acid sequence plus V-gene family, and excluded reads lacking a unique V-gene family. As a way to deal with suspected cross-contamination and a sequencing artifact, a later analysis dropped 450 to 600 nucleotide sequences that were highly shared and had low generation probability. In a later analysis, a clonal expansion index was calculated for each public chain from normalized within-repertoire ranks of inferred template counts. Generation probabilities in a later analysis came from a VDJ recombination model fitted to out-of-frame rearrangements, and those results were checked against IGoR. In a later analysis, hypergeometric tests were used to score TCR-TCR, TCR-HLA and TCR-CMV co-occurrence, with a repertoire-size bias correction applied to TCR pairs. To estimate false discovery rates, a later analysis permuted the HLA or CMV assignments 20 times. A later analysis grouped co-occurring TCRs with DBSCAN, adding TCRdist sequence similarity when clustering within HLA-allele-positive subsets. Repertoires with fewer than 30,000 or more than 120,000 public chains, plus five repertoires with anomalous nucleotide sharing, were excluded from co-occurrence clustering. What TCRdb holds here is the immuneACCESS table cut down to in-frame rearrangements. Part of the clones is not present; checked against another copy, under half of the missing clones reflect an unresolved V gene, and the others are unexplained. The DNA gave D and trimming, while V, J and clone size come from that table. The sample table shows about 160,000 clones, and 79% are seen once. Jointly, the top ten make up 5% to 6.5% of the sample.

Rearrangement joined TRBV6-6 to TRBJ1-1; TRBD1 might be the D gene, on 6 matching bases. The receptor comes from a man aged 50 or older in good health and CMV-seropositive. The sample consisted of PBMCs. The sequenced DNA is TGTGCCAGCAGTGGACAGCCGAACACTGAAGCTTTCTTT. The resulting protein is CASSGQPNTEAFF.